This TCR beta chain came from a study of chemoradiotherapy in HPV16-positive cancers (dated by TCRdb to about 2022). Notes on the research overall: Candidate HPV-specific T-cell clones and common TCR motifs were defined by functional T-cell assays performed on cells from two HPV16-positive patients. Whether T-cell immunity against the HPV oncoproteins E6 and E7 changes during chemoradiotherapy and whether survival is affected by this immunity were examined in the study. Next, the candidate HPV-specific TCRs and motifs were followed in TCR repertoires from around 87 patients with HPV-related cancers. Results the study describes overall, beyond this receptor: In HPV16-positive patients, expansion of HPV-responsive T cells during chemoradiotherapy was found to be associated with improved recurrence-free survival. The functional definition of HPV-specific T cells was derived from only a couple of HPV16-positive patients, and the survival association was reported for HPV16-positive patients. Expansion of candidate HPV-specific clones and E7-related TCR motifs was observed in the tumor microenvironment during treatment, whereas no such expansion was observed for non-HPV-specific T cells.

Trimming accounts for 4 bases at V and 3 bases at J, while the number of junction bases matched to no gene is 10. Measured from the cysteine to the phenylalanine, the CDR3 is 17 residues long. Only the CDR3 region is kept as DNA, spanning 51 bases read in frame from base 1. From a lookup of the germline V gene (reference sequence), CDR1 and CDR2 are SEHNR and FQNEAQ. About this clone: It has no known antigen specificity. No per-base quality is available; no much larger clone lies one base away.

Repertoires were sampled repeatedly over the course of chemoradiotherapy so that clonal expansion in the tumor microenvironment could be followed. Library preparation was by the immunoSEQ multiplex PCR assay. Imported from immuneACCESS, the table was reduced by TCRdb to in-frame sequences with V and J called. These copies leave out some clones; in studies compared against another copy, an unresolved V gene accounts for under half, and the cause of the remainder is not known. In this sample the table shows under 2,500 clones, more than 75% of which occur a single time. The ten largest clones capture over 9% of the sample.

Sequenced material: tumor tissue, taken from a patient who underwent chemoradiotherapy. The chain uses TRBV7-9 and TRBJ2-1, with TRBD2 identical over 9 junction bases. The source is a human donor with HPV-associated anogenital cancer. The sequence in DNA is TGTGCCAGCAGCTCCGCTAAAGCGGGGGGACACTACAATGAGCAGTTCTTC. Translated, this gives CASSSAKAGGHYNEQFF.